These 2 T cell receptor beta chains originate from one sample sequenced in a study of vaccination and CD4 T cells after COVID-19. The treatment: roughly nine-day PBMC culture with coronavirus spike peptide pools or control peptides (ViraFEST assay). The assay that was used to sequence DNA from cultured CD4+ T cells was the Oncomine TCR Beta short-read assay. TCRdb called the PCR reads again in MiXCR, with one record for every CDR3 protein. The sample yields fewer than 20,000 distinct CDR3 sequences, nearly 60% seen once. Their cognate antigens are unknown. This specimen was CD4+ T cells from blood, cultured in vitro, taken before SARS-CoV-2 vaccination. All receptors derive from a human donor who had recovered from COVID-19.

By sample share, this clonotype is medium-sized (0.01 to 0.1%). The chain recombines TRBV30 with TRBJ1-1, with 7 bases matching TRBD1. With 8 bases clipped from V and 11 bases from J, the junction kept 11 bases outside the gene matches. The V gene's germline CDR1 is GTSNPN and CDR2 SVGIG (reference sequence). This CDR3 comprises 11 residues. The CDR3 DNA sequence: TGTGCCCGGGCGGAGGGGGCCAGGGCTTTCTTT. It translates to CARAEGARAFF.

This clonotype was detected only once. The chain recombines TRBV20-1 with TRBJ2-1; no clear D gene. CDR1 DFQATT and CDR2 SNEGSKA come from the germline V gene (reference sequence). The CDR3 runs to 13 residues. Trimming removed 6 bases at V and 6 bases at J, with 15 bases between. The CDR3 region has the DNA TGCAGTGCAAAACGGGTGGCTGTCAATGAGCAGTTCTTC. Encoded protein: CSAKRVAVNEQFF.